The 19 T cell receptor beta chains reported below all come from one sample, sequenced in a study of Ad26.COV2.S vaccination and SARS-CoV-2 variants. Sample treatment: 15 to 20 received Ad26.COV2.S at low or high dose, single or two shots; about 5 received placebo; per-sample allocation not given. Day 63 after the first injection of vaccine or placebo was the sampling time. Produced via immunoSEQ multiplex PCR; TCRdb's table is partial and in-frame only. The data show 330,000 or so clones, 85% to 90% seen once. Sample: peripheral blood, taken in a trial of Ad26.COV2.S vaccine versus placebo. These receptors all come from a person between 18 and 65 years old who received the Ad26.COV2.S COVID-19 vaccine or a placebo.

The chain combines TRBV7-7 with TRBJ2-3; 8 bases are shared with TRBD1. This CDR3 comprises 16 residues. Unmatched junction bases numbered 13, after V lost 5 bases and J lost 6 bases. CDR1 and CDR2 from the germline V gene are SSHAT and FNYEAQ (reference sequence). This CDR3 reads CASSPGQGGLSDTQYF. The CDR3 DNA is TGTGCCAGCAGCCCCGGACAGGGTGGTTTATCTGATACGCAGTATTTT.

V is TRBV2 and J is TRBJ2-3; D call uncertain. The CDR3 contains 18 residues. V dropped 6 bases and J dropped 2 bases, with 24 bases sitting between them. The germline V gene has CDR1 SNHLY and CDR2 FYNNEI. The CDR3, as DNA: TGTGCCAGCAGGGTCCAGTTCGAGGTGAAATCTAACACAGATACGCAGTATTTT. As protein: CASRVQFEVKSNTDTQYF.

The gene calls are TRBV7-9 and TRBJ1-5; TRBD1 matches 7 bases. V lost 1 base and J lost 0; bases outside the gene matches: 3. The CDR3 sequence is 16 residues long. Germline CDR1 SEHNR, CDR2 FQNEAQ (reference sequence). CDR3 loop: CASSLGTGNSNQPQHF. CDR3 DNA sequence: TGTGCCAGCAGCTTAGGGACAGGTAATAGCAATCAGCCCCAGCATTTT.

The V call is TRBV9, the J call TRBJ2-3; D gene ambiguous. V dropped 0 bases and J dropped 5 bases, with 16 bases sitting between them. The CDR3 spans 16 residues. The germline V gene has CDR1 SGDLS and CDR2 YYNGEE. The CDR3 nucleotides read TGTGCCAGCAGCGTAGACGGGTCACGACCCAGAGATACGCAGTATTTT. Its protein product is CASSVDGSRPRDTQYF.

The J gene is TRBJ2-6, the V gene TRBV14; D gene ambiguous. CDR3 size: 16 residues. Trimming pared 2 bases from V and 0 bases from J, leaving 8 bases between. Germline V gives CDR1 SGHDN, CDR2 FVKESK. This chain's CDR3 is CASSQFVSSGANVLTF. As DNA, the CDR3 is TGTGCCAGCAGCCAATTTGTTAGCTCTGGGGCCAACGTCCTGACTTTC.

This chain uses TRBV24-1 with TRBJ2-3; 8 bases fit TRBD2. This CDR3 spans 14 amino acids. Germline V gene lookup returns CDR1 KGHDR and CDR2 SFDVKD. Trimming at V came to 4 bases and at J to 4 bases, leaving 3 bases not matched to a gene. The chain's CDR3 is CATSDPGLADTQYF. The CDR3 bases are TGTGCCACCAGTGACCCGGGACTAGCAGATACGCAGTATTTT.

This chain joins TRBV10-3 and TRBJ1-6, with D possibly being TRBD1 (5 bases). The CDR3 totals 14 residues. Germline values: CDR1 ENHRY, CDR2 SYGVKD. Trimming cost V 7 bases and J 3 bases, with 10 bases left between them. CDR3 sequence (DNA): TGTGCCATCAAAGGACAAATCTATAATTCACCCCTCCACTTT. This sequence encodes CAIKGQIYNSPLHF.

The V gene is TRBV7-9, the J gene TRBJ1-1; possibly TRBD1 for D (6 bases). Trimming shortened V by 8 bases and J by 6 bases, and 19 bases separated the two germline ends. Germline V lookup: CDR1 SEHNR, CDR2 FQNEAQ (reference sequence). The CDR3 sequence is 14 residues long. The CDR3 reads CASPRTVSNPEAFF. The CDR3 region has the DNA TGTGCCAGCCCTCGGACAGTTTCAAACCCTGAAGCTTTCTTT.

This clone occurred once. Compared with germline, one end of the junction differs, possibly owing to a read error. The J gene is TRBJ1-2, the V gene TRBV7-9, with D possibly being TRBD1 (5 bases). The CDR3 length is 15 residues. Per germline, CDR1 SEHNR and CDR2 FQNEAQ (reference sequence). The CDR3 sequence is CASSLVEGTNYGYTF. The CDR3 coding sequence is TGTGCCAGCAGTTTAGTCGAGGGGACTAACTATGGCTACACCTTC.

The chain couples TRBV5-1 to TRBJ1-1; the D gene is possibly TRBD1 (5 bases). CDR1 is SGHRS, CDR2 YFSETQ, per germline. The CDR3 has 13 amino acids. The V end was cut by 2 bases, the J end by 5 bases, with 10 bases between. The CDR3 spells CASSFGGRTEAFF. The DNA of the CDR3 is TGCGCCAGCAGCTTCGGGGGTCGGACTGAAGCTTTCTTT.

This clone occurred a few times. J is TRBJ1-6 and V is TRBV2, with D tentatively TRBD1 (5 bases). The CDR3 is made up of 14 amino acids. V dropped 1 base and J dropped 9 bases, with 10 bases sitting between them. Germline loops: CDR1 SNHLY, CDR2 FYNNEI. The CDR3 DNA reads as TGTGCCAGCAGTGAAGGGGGGGGAAGTTCACCCCTCCACTTT. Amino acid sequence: CASSEGGGSSPLHF.

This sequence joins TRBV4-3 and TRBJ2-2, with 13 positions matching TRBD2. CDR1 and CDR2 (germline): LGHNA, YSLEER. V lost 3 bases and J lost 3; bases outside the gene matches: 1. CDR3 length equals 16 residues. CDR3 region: CASSHGLAGDTGELFF. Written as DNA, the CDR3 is TGCGCCAGCAGCCACGGACTAGCGGGGGACACCGGGGAGCTGTTTTTT.

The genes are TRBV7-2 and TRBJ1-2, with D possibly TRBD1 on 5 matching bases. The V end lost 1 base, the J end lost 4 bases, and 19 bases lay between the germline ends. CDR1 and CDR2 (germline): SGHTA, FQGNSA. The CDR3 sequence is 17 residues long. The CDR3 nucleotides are TGTGCCAGCAGCTTAGTGGATACAAGGGGAGTGATCTATGGCTACACCTTC. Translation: CASSLVDTRGVIYGYTF.

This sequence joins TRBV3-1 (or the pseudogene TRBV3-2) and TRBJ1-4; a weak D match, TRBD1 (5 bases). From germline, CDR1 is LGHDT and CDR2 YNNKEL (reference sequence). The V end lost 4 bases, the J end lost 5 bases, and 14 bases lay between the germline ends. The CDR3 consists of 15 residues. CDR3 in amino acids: CASSLNQGNNEKLFF. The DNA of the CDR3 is TGTGCCAGCAGCCTCAACCAGGGTAACAATGAAAAACTGTTTTTT.

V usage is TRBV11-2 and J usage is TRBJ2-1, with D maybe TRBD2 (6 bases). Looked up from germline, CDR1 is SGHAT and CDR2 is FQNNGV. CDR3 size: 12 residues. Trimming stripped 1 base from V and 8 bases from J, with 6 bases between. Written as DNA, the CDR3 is TGTGCCAGCAGCTTAGCGGGAGATGAGCAGTTCTTC. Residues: CASSLAGDEQFF.

DNA of the CDR3: TGTGCCAGCAGATTACAGGGGGCCGATACGCAGTATTTT. Protein: CASRLQGADTQYF. The chain has TRBV28 and TRBJ2-3, with 9 bases lining up with TRBD1. The ends lost 6 bases at V and 6 bases at J; junction bases unmatched: 4. This CDR3 contains 13 residues. CDR1 and CDR2 (germline): MDHEN, SYDVKM.

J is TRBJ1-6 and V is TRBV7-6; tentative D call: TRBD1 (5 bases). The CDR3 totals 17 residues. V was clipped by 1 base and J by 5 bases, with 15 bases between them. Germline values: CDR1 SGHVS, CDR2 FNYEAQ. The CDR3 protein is CASSLVGAAQNNSPLHF. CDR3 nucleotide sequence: TGTGCCAGCAGCTTAGTTGGGGCCGCCCAGAATAATTCACCCCTCCACTTT.

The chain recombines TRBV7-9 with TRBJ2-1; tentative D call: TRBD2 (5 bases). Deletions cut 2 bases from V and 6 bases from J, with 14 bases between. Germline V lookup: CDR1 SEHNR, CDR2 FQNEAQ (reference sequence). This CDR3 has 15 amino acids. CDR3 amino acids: CASSLKRKLGNEQFF. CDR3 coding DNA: TGTGCCAGCAGCTTAAAGCGGAAGTTGGGCAATGAGCAGTTCTTC.

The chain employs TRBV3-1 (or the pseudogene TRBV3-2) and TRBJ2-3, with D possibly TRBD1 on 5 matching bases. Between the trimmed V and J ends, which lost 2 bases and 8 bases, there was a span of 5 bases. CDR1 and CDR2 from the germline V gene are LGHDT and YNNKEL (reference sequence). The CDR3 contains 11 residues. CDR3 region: CASSQRGTQYF. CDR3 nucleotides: TGTGCCAGCAGCCAAAGGGGTACGCAGTATTTT.